This T cell receptor beta chain emerged from a study of CD8+CD57+ T cells in acquired aplastic anemia. Study-level results: Patients showed no significant difference from controls in CD8+ Simpson's diversity. Between patients and controls, approximately 29 CD8+ CDR3 sequences were found in common.

This CDR3 comprises 16 residues. Deletions cut 3 bases from V and 1 base from J, with 18 bases between. From germline, CDR1 is DFQATT and CDR2 SNEGSKA (reference sequence). This clonotype was seen many times. Its antigen is currently unknown. TCR beta VDJ combinations and CDR3 sequences were profiled from genomic DNA. Using its own MiXCR run on the reads, TCRdb lists one record per CDR3 protein. The sample yields about 70,000 distinct CDR3 sequences, 54% seen once. The receptor was isolated from a human donor in good health, serving as a control. The J gene is TRBJ1-1, the V gene TRBV20-1; possible D gene TRBD1, 5 bases. Sequencing input: sorted CD4+, CD8+, or CD8+CD57+ T cells (not recorded which) from PBMCs. The CDR3, as DNA: TGCAGTGCTAGTATCCCCTCGGACATGAAGAACACTGAAGCTTTCTTT. This gives the protein CSASIPSDMKNTEAFF.